Presented here are 15 T cell receptor beta chains from one specimen sequenced in a study of response to subunit inactivated influenza vaccine. In TCRdb, the RT-PCR reads were re-called with MiXCR into one record per CDR3 protein. The table records 500,000 to 600,000 distinct CDR3 sequences, 16% of them present only once. Material: CD4+ T cells sorted from PBMCs, obtained 23 months after vaccination. These receptors were obtained from a man between 45 and 75 years old who received an inactivated influenza vaccine.

This clonotype occurred a few times. The chain couples TRBV7-2 to TRBJ2-1, with TRBD2 as a possible D gene (5 bases). This CDR3 spans 13 amino acids. V lost 7 bases and J 4 bases, leaving 11 bases between the germline ends. From germline, CDR1 is SGHTA and CDR2 FQGNSA. The CDR3 DNA reads as TGTGCCAGCAAAAAGGACTCTTACAATGAGCAGTTCTTC. This gives the protein CASKKDSYNEQFF.

The V gene is TRBV5-1, the J gene TRBJ2-5, with 9 nucleotides matching TRBD2. Looked up from germline, CDR1 is SGHRS and CDR2 is YFSETQ. V was pared by 2 bases and J by 1 base, with 3 bases of the junction left unmatched. The CDR3 is 15 residues long. In DNA, the CDR3 is TGCGCCAGCAGCTTTTCTAGCGGGACCCAAGAGACCCAGTACTTC. Amino acid sequence: CASSFSSGTQETQYF.

This clonotype has just a few counts. J is TRBJ1-5 and V is TRBV7-2; the match to TRBD1 covers 7 bases. Germline CDR1 SGHTA, CDR2 FQGNSA. V trimming: 5 bases; J trimming: 5 bases; junction bases outside the gene matches: 9. CDR3 size: 15 residues. The CDR3 loop is CASSPKVGGYQPQHF. The CDR3 DNA is TGTGCCAGCAGCCCAAAGGTAGGGGGCTATCAGCCCCAGCATTTT.

The genes are TRBV29-1 and TRBJ2-5, with TRBD1 matching 10 bases. The CDR3 runs 13 residues. The V and J ends lost 7 bases and 4 bases, in that order; junction bases with no gene match: 6. Looked up from germline, CDR1 is SQVTM and CDR2 is ANQGSEA. CDR3 sequence: CSAGGTGAETQYF. CDR3 in DNA: TGCAGCGCCGGGGGGACAGGGGCAGAGACCCAGTACTTC.

The chain joins TRBV2 to TRBJ2-2; no clear D. CDR1 and CDR2 from the germline V gene are SNHLY and FYNNEI. The CDR3 contains 13 residues. Trimming left V 7 bases short and J 3 bases short, with 9 bases between. This CDR3 is CASTSLDTGELFF. CDR3 sequence (DNA): TGTGCCAGCACAAGCCTAGACACCGGGGAGCTGTTTTTT. The whole variable domain, filled in from reference TRBV2 and TRBJ2-2, reads EPEVTQTPSHQVTQMGQEVILRCVPISNHLYFYWYRQILGQKVEFLVSFYNNEISEKSEIFDDQFSVERPDGSNFTLKIRSTKLEDSAMYFCASTSLDTGELFFGEGSRLTVL.

This chain connects TRBV5-6 to TRBJ2-3; 9 bases line up with TRBD1. The CDR3 extends over 15 amino acids. With V trimmed by 4 bases and J by 3 bases, 6 bases remained unmatched. Germline V lookup: CDR1 SGHDT, CDR2 YYEEEE. The CDR3 sequence is CASSLNRGLTDTQYF. The CDR3 DNA follows: TGTGCCAGCAGCCTGAACAGGGGGCTAACAGATACGCAGTATTTT.

This clonotype has just a few counts. The chain is built from TRBV7-3 and TRBJ2-5, with D hard to call. Trimming removed 1 base at V and 4 bases at J, with 7 bases between. Per the germline V gene, CDR1 is SGHTA and CDR2 is FQGTGA. The CDR3 runs 13 residues. DNA for the CDR3: TGTGCCAGCAGCTTAAACCTGAGAGAGACCCAGTACTTC. Its protein is CASSLNLRETQYF.

A few counts support this clonotype. DNA for the CDR3: TGTGCCAGCAGTGCAGACAAGTCAAACTACTATGGCTACACCTTC. This codes for CASSADKSNYYGYTF. The V gene is TRBV12-3 or TRBV12-4, the J gene TRBJ1-2; D is undetermined. Between the trimmed V and J ends, which lost 5 bases and 3 bases, there was a span of 16 bases. The CDR3 covers 15 residues.

There are many counts of this clonotype. V is TRBV5-1 and J is TRBJ1-1; possibly TRBD1 for D (6 bases). In germline, CDR1 is SGHRS, CDR2 YFSETQ. Trimming stripped 4 bases from V and 7 bases from J, with 14 bases between. The CDR3 contains 13 residues. The chain's CDR3 is CASSPQGMIEAFF. DNA of the CDR3: TGCGCCAGCAGCCCCCAGGGGATGATTGAAGCTTTCTTT.

This clonotype was seen only a few times. The rearrangement joins TRBV10-3 to TRBJ2-1, with 9 bases that match TRBD2. Germline V gene lookup returns CDR1 ENHRY and CDR2 SYGVKD. Losses at the gene ends were 6 bases for V and 5 bases for J; bases not matched to a gene: 2. The CDR3 is made up of 13 amino acids. CDR3 coding DNA: TGTGCCATCAGGACTAGCGGCCACAATGAGCAGTTCTTC. Its protein product is CAIRTSGHNEQFF.

This sequence joins TRBV7-2 and TRBJ2-1; 7 nucleotides agree with TRBD2. This CDR3 has 15 residues. With 5 bases clipped from V and 5 bases from J, the junction kept 9 bases outside the gene matches. The germline gives CDR1 SGHTA, CDR2 FQGNSA. The DNA for the CDR3 is TGTGCCAGCAGCCCAACTCGGGGGGACCACAATGAGCAGTTCTTC. Translation: CASSPTRGDHNEQFF.

The V and J genes are TRBV2 and TRBJ1-1; D remains unclear. The V end was cut by 1 base, the J end by 4 bases, with 7 bases between. The CDR3 is made up of 13 amino acids. CDR1 is SNHLY, CDR2 FYNNEI, per germline. The CDR3 loop is CASSEGQITEAFF. CDR3 nucleotides: TGTGCCAGCAGTGAAGGCCAGATCACTGAAGCTTTCTTT.

The chain couples TRBV11-2 to TRBJ1-2; D uncertain. CDR1 and CDR2 from the germline V gene are SGHAT and FQNNGV. V was pared by 1 base and J by 7 bases, with 13 bases between. This CDR3 contains 14 residues. The DNA for the CDR3 is TGTGCCAGCAGCTTAGGTGGCAGGCTTGGTGGCTACACCTTC. This translates into CASSLGGRLGGYTF.

This clonotype was seen only once. This chain uses TRBV11-2 with TRBJ1-1; a weak D match, TRBD1 (6 bases). Germline CDR1 is SGHAT and CDR2 is FQNNGV. The germline V and J ends were trimmed by 0 bases and 2 bases, with 10 bases remaining between them. The CDR3 length is 15 residues. Here the CDR3 reads CASSLETGPNTEAFF. CDR3 DNA sequence: TGTGCCAGCAGCTTAGAGACAGGACCTAACACTGAAGCTTTCTTT. Full variable domain (outside the CDR3, taken from reference TRBV11-2 and TRBJ1-1): EAGVAQSPRYKIIEKRQSVAFWCNPISGHATLYWYQQILGQGPKLLIQFQNNGVVDDSQLPKDRFSAERLKGVDSTLKIQPAKLEDSAVYLCASSLETGPNTEAFFGQGTRLTVV.

This clonotype was counted many times. CDR3 nucleotides: TGTGCCAGCAGCCTCGGGACAGGGGGAGAACTAAACACCGGGGAGCTGTTTTTT. Translated: CASSLGTGGELNTGELFF. The genes are TRBV7-6 and TRBJ2-2, with 11 bases identical to TRBD1. Trimming removed 5 bases from V and 2 bases from J; junction bases left unmatched: 10. The length of the CDR3 is 18 residues. CDR1 and CDR2 from the germline V gene are SGHVS and FNYEAQ.